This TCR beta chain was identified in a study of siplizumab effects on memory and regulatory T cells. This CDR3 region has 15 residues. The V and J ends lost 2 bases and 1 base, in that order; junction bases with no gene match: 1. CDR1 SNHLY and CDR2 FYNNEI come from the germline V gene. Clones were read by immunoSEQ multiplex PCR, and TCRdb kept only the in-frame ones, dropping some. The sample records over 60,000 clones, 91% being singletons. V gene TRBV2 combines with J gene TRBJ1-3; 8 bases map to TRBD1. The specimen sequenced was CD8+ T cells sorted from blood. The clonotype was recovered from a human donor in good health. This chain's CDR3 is CASSERTGSGNTIYF. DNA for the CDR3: TGTGCCAGCAGTGAACGGACAGGGTCTGGAAACACCATATATTTT.